This is a list of T cell receptor beta chains from one sample in a study of T-cell reconstitution after alpha-beta-depleted transplantation in children. TCRdb called the PCR reads again in MiXCR, with one record for every CDR3 protein. Of about 580,000 distinct CDR3 sequences in the sample, around 27% were seen once. Sequenced material: PBMCs, taken before TCRalphabeta/CD19-depleted stem cell transplant. These receptors came from a boy in the first two years of life with Wiskott-Aldrich syndrome, due to receive a stem cell transplant. The CDR3 runs from the conserved cysteine through the conserved F or W. Fields, in order: clone size, V gene, D gene, CDR3 protein. D genes are given only for firm matches. Part of the rows lack a size; the others show once, few, many or a class for expanded clones.

NA	TRBV27	TRBD1	CASSLSAGQGLYEQYF
few	TRBV5-1	NA	CASSSGDYQRQETQYF
NA	TRBV20-1	TRBD1	CSASTGVSQPQHF
NA	TRBV5-1	TRBD2	CASKRGGPTDTQYF
NA	TRBV28	TRBD1	CASTDPGTGTYAFF
NA	TRBV7-6	NA	CASSLAGGRVNGELFF
few	TRBV28	TRBD2	CASQRSGGSYNEQFF
NA	TRBV20-1	TRBD2	CSVTAGGTYEQYF
NA	TRBV5-1	NA	CASSIGRVQETQYF
NA	TRBV7-9	NA	CASSRQGSRSTDTQYF
few	TRBV5-1	TRBD1	CASSPRQGPNGYSF
few	TRBV5-1	TRBD2	CASSGIAGGFSEQFF
few	TRBV11-1	NA	CASSSRGGIRPTDTQYF
few	TRBV5-1	NA	CASSSQGASNEQFF
few	TRBV20-1	NA	CSANRGGASNTEAFF
NA	TRBV4-1	NA	CASSQETMAGANTGELFF
NA	TRBV5-6	TRBD2	CASSRLGLAGRDEQFF
few	TRBV20-1	NA	CSARSTGSSYNEQFF
few	TRBV7-9	NA	CASRRDSGSGNTIYF
few	TRBV5-1	TRBD2	CASSRGLAGINEQFF
few	TRBV20-1	NA	CSARQYPNSPLHF
NA	TRBV5-1	NA	CASSPGTLKNTQYF
few	TRBV12-3/TRBV12-4	TRBD2	CASRRLAYNEQFF
NA	TRBV5-5	NA	CASITDTNTGELFF
few	TRBV5-1	TRBD1	CASSCNRGRKAFF
NA	TRBV20-1	TRBD2	CSAPGTSRYTDTQYF
NA	TRBV5-1	NA	CASSFIEKSTGELFF
few	TRBV5-1	TRBD2	CASSFAGRAYDEQFF
NA	TRBV12-3/TRBV12-4	TRBD1	CASSLWGIGTAKNIQYF
NA	TRBV2	TRBD2	CASRATSGATGELFF
few	TRBV5-1	NA	CASSLREGGAPPNTEAFF
NA	TRBV28	TRBD1	CASSLLAKGANEQFF
many	TRBV12-3/TRBV12-4	NA	CASSFGGYEQYF
few	TRBV20-1	NA	CSATGTKSYNEQFF
few	TRBV20-1	TRBD2	CSATPLAGVQNEQFF
NA	TRBV7-9	NA	CASSSATVLNTEAFF
NA	TRBV3-1	NA	CASSQNGGEHGEQFF
NA	TRBV20-1	TRBD1	CSARPGQKETQYF
NA	TRBV4-1	TRBD1	CASSPPPDRGLGEQFF
NA	TRBV5-8	TRBD2	CASSKRLAGFYEQYF
NA	TRBV4-1	NA	CASSQDWGGHEQFF
few	TRBV7-9	NA	CAIERVLSYEQYF